The sequence of this T cell receptor (beta chain) was determined in a study of blood T cells in healthy people across ages. The CDR3 loop spans 16 amino acids. V gave up 3 bases and J gave up 2 bases; unmatched junction bases: 7. Germline V lookup: CDR1 SGHAT, CDR2 FQNNGV. For this clonotype: Its antigen is unknown.

Whole-study results and caveats: Estimates drawn from one million T cells were deemed to understate diversity.

Primed by a sample-barcoded 5' primer and a J-beta primer mix, a second PCR proceeded for 7 to 11 cycles. Each cDNA molecule received a tag from a template-switch adaptor that had 12 random nucleotides. From the 5' RACE reads, TCRdb called clonotypes with MiXCR, one entry per CDR3 protein. The table has over 1,200,000 distinct CDR3 sequences, around 59% seen once; the top ten hold over 5.5%. The sequence came from a young man in good health. Sequenced material: blood. The chain employs TRBV11-2 and TRBJ2-7; 10 bases agree with TRBD2. CDR3: CASSFPRTSGTYEQYF. CDR3 in DNA: TGTGCCAGCAGCTTCCCTAGGACTAGCGGAACCTACGAGCAGTACTTC.